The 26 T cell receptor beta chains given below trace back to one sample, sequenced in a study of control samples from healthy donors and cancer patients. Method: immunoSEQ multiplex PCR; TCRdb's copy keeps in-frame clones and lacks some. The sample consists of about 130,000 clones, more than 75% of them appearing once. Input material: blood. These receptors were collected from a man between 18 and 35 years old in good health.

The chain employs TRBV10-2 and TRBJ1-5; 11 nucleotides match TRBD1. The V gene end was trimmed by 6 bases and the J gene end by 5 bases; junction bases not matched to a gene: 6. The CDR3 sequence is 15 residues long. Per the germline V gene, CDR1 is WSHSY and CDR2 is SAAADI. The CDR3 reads CASSRPGQGDQPQHF. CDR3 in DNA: TGCGCCAGCAGCCGACCGGGACAGGGGGATCAGCCCCAGCATTTT.

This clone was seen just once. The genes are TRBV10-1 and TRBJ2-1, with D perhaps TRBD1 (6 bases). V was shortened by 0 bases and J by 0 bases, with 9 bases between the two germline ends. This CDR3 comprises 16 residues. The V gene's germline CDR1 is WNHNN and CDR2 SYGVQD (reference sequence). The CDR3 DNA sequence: TGCGCCAGCAGTGAGTCCAGGGGCCTCTCCTACAATGAGCAGTTCTTC. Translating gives CASSESRGLSYNEQFF.

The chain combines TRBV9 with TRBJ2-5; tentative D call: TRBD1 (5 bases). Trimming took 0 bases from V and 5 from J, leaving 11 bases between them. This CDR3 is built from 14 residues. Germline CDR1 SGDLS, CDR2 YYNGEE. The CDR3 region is CASSVGRADETQYF. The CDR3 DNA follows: TGTGCCAGCAGCGTAGGCAGGGCGGATGAGACCCAGTACTTC.

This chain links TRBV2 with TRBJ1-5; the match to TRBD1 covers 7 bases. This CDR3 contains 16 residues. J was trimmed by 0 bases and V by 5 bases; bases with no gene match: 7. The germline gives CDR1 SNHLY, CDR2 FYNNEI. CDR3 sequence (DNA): TGTGCCAGCAGTCACCTAACAGGGGCTAGCAATCAGCCCCAGCATTTT. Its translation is CASSHLTGASNQPQHF. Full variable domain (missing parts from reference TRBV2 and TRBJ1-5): EPEVTQTPSHQVTQMGQEVILRCVPISNHLYFYWYRQILGQKVEFLVSFYNNEISEKSEIFDDQFSVERPDGSNFTLKIRSTKLEDSAMYFCASSHLTGASNQPQHFGDGTRLSIL.

The CDR3 region is CATQNRGSYGYTF. The CDR3 DNA reads TGTGCCACCCAAAACAGGGGGAGCTATGGCTACACCTTC. The chain carries TRBV24-1 and TRBJ1-2; 8 bases agree with TRBD1. The CDR3 totals 13 residues. J lost 4 bases, V lost 9 bases, and 6 bases had no gene match. In germline, CDR1 is KGHDR, CDR2 SFDVKD.

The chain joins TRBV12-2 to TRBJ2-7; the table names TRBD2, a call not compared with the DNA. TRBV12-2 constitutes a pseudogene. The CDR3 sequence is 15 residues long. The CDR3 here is CASRPRTRGYYEQYF. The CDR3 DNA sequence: TGTGCAAGTCGCCCTAGGACTCGCGGTTACTACGAGCAGTACTTC.

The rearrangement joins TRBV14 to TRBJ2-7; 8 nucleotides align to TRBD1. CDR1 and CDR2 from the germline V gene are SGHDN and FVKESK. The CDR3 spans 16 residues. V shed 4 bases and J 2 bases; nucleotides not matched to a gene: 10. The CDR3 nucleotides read TGTGCCAGCAGCCCAGACCAGGGGGCCAATACCTACGAGCAGTACTTC. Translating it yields CASSPDQGANTYEQYF.

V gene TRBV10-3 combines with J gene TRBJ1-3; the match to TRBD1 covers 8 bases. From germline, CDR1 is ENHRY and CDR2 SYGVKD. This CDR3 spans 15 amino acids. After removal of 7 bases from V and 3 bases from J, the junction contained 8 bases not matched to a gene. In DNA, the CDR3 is TGTGCCATCAAGTCTCCAGGGGGCTGTGGAAACACCATATATTTT. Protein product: CAIKSPGGCGNTIYF.

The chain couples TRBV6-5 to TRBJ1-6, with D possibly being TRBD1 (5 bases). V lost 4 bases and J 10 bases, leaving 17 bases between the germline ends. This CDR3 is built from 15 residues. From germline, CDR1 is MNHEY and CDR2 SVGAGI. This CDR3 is CASSSRTGGGSPLHF. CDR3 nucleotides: TGTGCCAGCAGTTCGCGGACCGGGGGAGGCTCACCCCTCCACTTT.

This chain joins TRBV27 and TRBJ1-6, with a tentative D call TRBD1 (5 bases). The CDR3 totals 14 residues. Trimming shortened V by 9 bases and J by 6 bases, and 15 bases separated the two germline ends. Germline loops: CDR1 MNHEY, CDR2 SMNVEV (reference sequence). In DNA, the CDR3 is TGTGCCAGTCCCATGGGACGGATTAATTCACCCCTCCACTTT. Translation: CASPMGRINSPLHF.

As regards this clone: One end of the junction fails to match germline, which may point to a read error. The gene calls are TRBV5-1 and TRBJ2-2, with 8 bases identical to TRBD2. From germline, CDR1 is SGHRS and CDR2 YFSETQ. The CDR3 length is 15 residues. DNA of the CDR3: TGCGCCCGCAGCTTGGACGACGGGGGGGCCGGGGAGCTGTTTTTT. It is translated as CARSLDDGGAGELFF.

CDR3 in DNA: TGTGCCAGCGCCGGGTTCGGCGGGGGTAACGAGCAGTACTTC. This codes for CASAGFGGGNEQYF. The chain carries TRBV2 and TRBJ2-7; 7 bases are shared with TRBD2. CDR1 is SNHLY and CDR2 is FYNNEI in the germline V gene. V shed 8 bases and J 5 bases; nucleotides not matched to a gene: 12. There are 14 residues in the CDR3.

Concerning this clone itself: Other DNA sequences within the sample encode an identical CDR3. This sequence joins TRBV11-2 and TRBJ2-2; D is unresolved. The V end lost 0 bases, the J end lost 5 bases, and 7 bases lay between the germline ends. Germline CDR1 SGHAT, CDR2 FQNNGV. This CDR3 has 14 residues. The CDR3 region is CASSLDPGTGELFF. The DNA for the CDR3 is TGTGCCAGCAGCTTAGATCCTGGAACCGGGGAGCTGTTTTTT.

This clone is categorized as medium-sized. The CDR3 region has the DNA TGTGCCAGTAGTAGGACGGCAAAAAATCAGCCCCAGCATTTT. This sequence encodes CASSRTAKNQPQHF. The J gene is TRBJ1-5, the V gene TRBV19; D unresolved. The CDR3 consists of 14 residues. V was shortened by 4 bases and J by 4 bases, with 11 bases between the two germline ends. CDR1 is LNHDA, CDR2 SQIVND, per germline (reference sequence).

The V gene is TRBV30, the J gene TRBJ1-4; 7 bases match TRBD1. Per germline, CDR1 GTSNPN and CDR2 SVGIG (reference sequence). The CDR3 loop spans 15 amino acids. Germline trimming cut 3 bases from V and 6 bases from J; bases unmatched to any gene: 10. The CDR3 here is CAWSKNRGRHEKLFF. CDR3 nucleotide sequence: TGTGCCTGGAGCAAGAACAGGGGCCGACATGAAAAACTGTTTTTT.

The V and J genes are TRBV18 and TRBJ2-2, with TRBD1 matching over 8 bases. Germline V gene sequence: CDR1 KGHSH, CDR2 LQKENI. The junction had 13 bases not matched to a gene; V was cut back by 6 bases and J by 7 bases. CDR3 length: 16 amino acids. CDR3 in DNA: TGTGCCAGCTCTTCCGGACAGGGCCCAGCAGTCGGGGAGCTGTTTTTT. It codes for CASSSGQGPAVGELFF.

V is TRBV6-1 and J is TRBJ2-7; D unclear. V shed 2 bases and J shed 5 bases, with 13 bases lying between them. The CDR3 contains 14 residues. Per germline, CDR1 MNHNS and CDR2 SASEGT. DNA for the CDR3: TGTGCCAGCAGTGAAACCGGTAATCGCCACGAGCAGTACTTC. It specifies CASSETGNRHEQYF.

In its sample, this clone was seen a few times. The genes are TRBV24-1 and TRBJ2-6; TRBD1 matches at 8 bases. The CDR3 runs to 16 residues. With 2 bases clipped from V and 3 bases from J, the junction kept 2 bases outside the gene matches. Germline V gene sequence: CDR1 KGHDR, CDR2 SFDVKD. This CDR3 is CATSDSRGLGANVLTF. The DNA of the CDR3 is TGTGCCACCAGTGATTCCAGGGGGCTTGGGGCCAACGTCCTGACTTTC.

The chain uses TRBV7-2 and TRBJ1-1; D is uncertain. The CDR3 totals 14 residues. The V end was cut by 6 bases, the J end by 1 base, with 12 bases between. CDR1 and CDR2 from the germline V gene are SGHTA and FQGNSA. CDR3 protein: CASSPSAGNTEAFF. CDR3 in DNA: TGTGCCAGCAGTCCTAGCGCAGGGAACACTGAAGCTTTCTTT.

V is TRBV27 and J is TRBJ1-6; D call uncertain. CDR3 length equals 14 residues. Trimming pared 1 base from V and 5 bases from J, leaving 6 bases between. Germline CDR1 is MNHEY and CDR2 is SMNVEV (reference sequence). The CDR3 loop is CASSLWADNSPLHF. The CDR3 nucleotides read TGTGCCAGCAGTTTATGGGCGGATAATTCACCCCTCCACTTT.

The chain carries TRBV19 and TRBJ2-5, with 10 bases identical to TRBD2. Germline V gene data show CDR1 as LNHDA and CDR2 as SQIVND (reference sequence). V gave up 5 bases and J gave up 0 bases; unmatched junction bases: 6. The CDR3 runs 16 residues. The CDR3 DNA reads TGTGCCAGTAGTTCGTTGACTAGCGGGTACCAAGAGACCCAGTACTTC. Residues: CASSSLTSGYQETQYF.

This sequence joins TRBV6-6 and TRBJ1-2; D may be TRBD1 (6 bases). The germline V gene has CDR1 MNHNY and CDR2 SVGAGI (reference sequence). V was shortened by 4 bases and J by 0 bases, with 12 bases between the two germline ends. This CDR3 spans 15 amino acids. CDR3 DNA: TGTGCCAGCAGTTCCTGGACAGCCGCTAACTATGGCTACACCTTC. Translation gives CASSSWTAANYGYTF.

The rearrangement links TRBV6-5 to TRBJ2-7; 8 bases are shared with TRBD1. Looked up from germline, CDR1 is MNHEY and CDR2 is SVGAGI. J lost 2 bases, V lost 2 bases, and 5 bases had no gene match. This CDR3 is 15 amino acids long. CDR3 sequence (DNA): TGTGCCAGCAGTTACCGGACAGGGACCCCCTACGAGCAGTACTTC. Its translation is CASSYRTGTPYEQYF.

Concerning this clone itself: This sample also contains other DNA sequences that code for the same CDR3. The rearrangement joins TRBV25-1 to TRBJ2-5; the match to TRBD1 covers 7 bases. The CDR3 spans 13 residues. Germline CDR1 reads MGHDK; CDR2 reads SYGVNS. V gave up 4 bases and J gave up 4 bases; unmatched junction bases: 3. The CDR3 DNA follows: TGTGCCAGCAGTGCAGGGGGATTAGAGACCCAGTACTTC. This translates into CASSAGGLETQYF.

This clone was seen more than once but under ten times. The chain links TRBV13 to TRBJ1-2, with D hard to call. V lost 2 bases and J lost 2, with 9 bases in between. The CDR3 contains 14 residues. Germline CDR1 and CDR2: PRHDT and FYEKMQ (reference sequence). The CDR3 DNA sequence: TGTGCCAGCAGCTTACGAAACACCAACTATGGCTACACCTTC. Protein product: CASSLRNTNYGYTF.

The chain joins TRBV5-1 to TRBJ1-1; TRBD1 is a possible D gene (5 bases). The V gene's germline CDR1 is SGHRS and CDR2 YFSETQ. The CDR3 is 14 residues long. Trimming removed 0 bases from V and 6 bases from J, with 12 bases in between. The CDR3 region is CASSLEGRGSEAFF. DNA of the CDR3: TGCGCCAGCAGCTTGGAGGGCCGGGGGTCTGAAGCTTTCTTT.